This TCR beta chain was sequenced during a study of monozygotic twins with inflammatory bowel disease. The CDR3 is 13 residues long. Germline V lookup: CDR1 SGHTA, CDR2 FQGNSA. TCRdb re-analyzed the 5' RACE reads; it lists each CDR3 protein once, without DNA. The repertoire table contains approximately 150,000 distinct CDR3 sequences. V gene TRBV7-2 combines with J gene TRBJ1-1. The sequence derives from a human donor with ulcerative colitis or Crohn's disease, or a healthy co-twin of an affected twin (not recorded which). Input material: blood. The CDR3 region is CASSLTRGAEAFF. The variable domain in full, with the rest retrieved from reference TRBV7-2 and TRBJ1-1, is GAGVSQSPSNKVTEKGKDVELRCDPISGHTALYWYRQSLGQGLEFLIYFQGNSAPDKSGLPSDRFSAERTGGSVSTLTIQRTQQEDSAVYLCASSLTRGAEAFFGQGTRLTVV.